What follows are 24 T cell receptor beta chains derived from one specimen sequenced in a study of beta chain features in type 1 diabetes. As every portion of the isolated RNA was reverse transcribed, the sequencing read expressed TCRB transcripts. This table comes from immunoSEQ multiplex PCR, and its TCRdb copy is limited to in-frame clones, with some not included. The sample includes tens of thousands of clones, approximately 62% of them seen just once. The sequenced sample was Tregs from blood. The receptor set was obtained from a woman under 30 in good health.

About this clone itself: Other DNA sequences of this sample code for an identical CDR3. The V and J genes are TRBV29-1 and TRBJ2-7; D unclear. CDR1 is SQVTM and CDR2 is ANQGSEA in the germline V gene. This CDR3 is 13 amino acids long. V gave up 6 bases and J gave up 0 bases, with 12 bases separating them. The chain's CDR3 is CSVLIEVSYEQYF. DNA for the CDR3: TGCAGCGTGCTTATCGAGGTCTCCTACGAGCAGTACTTC.

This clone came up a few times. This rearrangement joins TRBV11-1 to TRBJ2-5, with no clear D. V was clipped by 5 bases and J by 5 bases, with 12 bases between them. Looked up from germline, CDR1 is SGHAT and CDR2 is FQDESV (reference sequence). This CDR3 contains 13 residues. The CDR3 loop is CASSPNYRETQYF. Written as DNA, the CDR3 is TGTGCCAGCAGCCCTAACTACCGGGAGACCCAGTACTTC.

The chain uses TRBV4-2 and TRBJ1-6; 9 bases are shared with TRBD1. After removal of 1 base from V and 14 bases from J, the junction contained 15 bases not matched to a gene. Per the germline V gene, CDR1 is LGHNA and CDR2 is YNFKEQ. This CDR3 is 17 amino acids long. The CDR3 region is CASSQVEAGTGCRSLHF. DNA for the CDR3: TGTGCCAGCAGCCAAGTCGAGGCCGGGACAGGGTGTCGATCCCTCCACTTT.

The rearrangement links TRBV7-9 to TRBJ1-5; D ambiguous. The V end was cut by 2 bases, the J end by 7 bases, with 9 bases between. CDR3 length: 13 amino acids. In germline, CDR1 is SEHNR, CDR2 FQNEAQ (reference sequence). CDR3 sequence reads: CASSLMGGQPQHF. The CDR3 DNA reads TGTGCCAGCAGCTTAATGGGAGGGCAGCCCCAGCATTTT. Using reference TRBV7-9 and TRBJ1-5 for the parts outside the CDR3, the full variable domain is DTGVSQNPRHKITKRGQNVTFRCDPISEHNRLYWYRQTLGQGPEFLTYFQNEAQLEKSRLLSDRFSAERPKGSFSTLEIQRTEQGDSAMYLCASSLMGGQPQHFGDGTRLSIL.

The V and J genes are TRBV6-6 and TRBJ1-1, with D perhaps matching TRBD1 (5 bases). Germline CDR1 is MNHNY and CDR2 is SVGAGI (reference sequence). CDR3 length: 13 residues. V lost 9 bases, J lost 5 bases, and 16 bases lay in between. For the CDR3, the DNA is TGTGCCAGTCAGTTTGGGGGAGGGACTGAAGCTTTCTTT. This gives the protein CASQFGGGTEAFF.

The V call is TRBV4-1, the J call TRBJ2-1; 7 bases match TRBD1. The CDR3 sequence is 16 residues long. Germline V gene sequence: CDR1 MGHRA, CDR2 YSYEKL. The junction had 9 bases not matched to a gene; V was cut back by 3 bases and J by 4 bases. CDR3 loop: CASSQRGRGEYNEQFF. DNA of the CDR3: TGCGCCAGCAGCCAGAGGGGGCGCGGTGAGTACAATGAGCAGTTCTTC.

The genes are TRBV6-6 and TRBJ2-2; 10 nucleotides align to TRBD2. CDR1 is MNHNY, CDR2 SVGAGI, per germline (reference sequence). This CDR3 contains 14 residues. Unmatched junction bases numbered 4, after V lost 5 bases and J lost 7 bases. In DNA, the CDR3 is TGTGCCAGCAGTCACAGCGGGAGGGTCGGGGAGCTGTTTTTT. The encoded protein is CASSHSGRVGELFF.

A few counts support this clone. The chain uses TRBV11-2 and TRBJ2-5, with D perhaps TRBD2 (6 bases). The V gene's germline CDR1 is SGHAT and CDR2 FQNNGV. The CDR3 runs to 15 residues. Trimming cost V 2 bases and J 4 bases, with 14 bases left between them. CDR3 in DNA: TGTGCCAGCAGCTTAATGACGGGGGAGAGAGAGACCCAGTACTTC. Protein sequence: CASSLMTGERETQYF.

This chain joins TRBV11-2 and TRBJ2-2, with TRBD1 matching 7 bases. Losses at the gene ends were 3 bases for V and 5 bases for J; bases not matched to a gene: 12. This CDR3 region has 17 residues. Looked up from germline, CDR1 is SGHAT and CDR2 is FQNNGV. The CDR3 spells CASSFDTLGRGTGELFF. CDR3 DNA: TGTGCCAGCAGCTTCGATACGTTAGGCAGGGGGACCGGGGAGCTGTTTTTT.

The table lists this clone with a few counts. The CDR3 DNA reads as TGTGCCAGCAGCTTAGTTGGACAGGGGAGTCGAGGGACCCAGTACTTC. The encoded protein is CASSLVGQGSRGTQYF. The V and J genes are TRBV7-9 and TRBJ2-5; 9 bases match TRBD1. With V trimmed by 1 base and J by 7 bases, 10 bases remained unmatched. Germline CDR1 and CDR2: SEHNR and FQNEAQ (reference sequence). The CDR3 is 16 residues long.

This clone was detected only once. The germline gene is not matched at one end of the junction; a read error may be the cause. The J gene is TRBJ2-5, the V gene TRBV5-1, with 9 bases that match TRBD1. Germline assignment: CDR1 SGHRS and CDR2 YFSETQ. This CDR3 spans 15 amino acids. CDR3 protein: CASSWTGVTSETQYF. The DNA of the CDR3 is TGTGCCAGCAGCTGGACAGGGGTGACCTCGGAGACCCAGTACTTC.

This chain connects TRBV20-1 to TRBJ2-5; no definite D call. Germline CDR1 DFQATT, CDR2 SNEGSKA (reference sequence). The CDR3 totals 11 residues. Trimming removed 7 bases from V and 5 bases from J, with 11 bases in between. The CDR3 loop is CSVASLETQYF. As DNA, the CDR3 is TGCAGTGTCGCGTCCCTGGAGACCCAGTACTTC.

In DNA form, the CDR3 reads TGCGCCAGCAGCCCGGATCCGGGAACCTACGAGCAGTACTTC. Its translation: CASSPDPGTYEQYF. The rearrangement joins TRBV5-1 to TRBJ2-7; TRBD2 might be the D (5 bases). Germline V gives CDR1 SGHRS, CDR2 YFSETQ. The V and J ends lost 4 bases and 2 bases respectively, with 13 bases between them. The CDR3 totals 14 residues.

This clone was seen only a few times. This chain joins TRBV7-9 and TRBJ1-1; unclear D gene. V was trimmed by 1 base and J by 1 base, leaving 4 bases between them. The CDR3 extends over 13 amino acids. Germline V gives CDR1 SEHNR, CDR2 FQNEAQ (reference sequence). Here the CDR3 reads CASSLGQNTEAFF. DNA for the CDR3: TGTGCCAGCAGCTTAGGACAGAACACTGAAGCTTTCTTT.

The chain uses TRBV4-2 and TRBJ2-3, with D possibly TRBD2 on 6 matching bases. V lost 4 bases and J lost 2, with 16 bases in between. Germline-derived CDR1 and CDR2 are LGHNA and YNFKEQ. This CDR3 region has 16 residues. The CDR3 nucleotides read TGTGCCAGCAGCCGCTATCGAAGGCGGGACACAGATACGCAGTATTTT. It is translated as CASSRYRRRDTDTQYF.

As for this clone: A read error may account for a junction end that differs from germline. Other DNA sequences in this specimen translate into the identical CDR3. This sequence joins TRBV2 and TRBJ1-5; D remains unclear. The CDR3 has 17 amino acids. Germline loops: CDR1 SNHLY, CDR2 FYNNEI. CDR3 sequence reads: CASSRSNSDYSNQPQHF. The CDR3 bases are TGTGCCAGCAGTCGCTCGAACAGCGACTATAGCAATCAACCCCAGCATTTT.

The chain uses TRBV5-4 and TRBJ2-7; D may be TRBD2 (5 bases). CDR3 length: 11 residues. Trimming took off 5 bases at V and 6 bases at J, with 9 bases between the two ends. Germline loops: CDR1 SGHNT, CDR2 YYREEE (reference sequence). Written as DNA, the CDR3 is TGTGCCAGCAGTCTTGCGGGCGAGCAGTACTTC. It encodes CASSLAGEQYF.

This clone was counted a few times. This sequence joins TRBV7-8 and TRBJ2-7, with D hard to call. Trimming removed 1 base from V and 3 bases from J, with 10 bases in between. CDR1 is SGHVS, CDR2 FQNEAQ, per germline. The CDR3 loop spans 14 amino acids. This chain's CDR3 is CASSLGPDFYEQYF. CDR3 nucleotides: TGTGCCAGCAGCTTAGGGCCAGATTTCTACGAGCAGTACTTC. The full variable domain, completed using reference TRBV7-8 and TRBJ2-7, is GAGVSQSPRYKVAKRGQDVALRCDPISGHVSLFWYQQALGQGPEFLTYFQNEAQLDKSGLPSDRFFAERPEGSVSTLKIQRTQQEDSAVYLCASSLGPDFYEQYFGPGTRLTVT.

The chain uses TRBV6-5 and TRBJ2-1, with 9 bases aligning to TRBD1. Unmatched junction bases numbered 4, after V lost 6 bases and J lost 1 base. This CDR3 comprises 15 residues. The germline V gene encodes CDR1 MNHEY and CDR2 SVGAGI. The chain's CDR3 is CASSPTGGSYNEQFF. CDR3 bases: TGTGCCAGCAGCCCGACAGGGGGGTCCTACAATGAGCAGTTCTTC.

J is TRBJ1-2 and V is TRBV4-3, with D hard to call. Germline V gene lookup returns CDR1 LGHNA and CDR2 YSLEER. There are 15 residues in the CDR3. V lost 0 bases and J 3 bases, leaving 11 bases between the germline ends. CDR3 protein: CASSQELGSDYGYTF. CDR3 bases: TGCGCCAGCAGCCAAGAACTCGGGTCGGACTATGGCTACACCTTC.

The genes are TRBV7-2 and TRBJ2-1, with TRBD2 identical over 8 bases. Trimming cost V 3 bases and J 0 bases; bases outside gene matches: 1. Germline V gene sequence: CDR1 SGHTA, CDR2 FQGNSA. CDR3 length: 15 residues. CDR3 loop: CASSFGGGSYNEQFF. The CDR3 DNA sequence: TGTGCCAGCAGCTTCGGGGGGGGCTCCTACAATGAGCAGTTCTTC.

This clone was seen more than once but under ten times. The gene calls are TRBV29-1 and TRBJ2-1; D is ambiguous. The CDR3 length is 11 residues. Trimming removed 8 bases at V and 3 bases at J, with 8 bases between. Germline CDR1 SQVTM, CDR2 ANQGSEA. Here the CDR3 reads CSLQNYNEQFF. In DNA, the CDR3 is TGCAGCCTTCAGAACTACAATGAGCAGTTCTTC.

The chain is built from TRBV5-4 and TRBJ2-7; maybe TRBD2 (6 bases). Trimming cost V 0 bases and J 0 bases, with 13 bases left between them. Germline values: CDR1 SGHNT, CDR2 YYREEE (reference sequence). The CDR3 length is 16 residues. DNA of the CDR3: TGTGCCAGCAGCTTGGGGGGACTGCTGAGCTCCTACGAGCAGTACTTC. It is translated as CASSLGGLLSSYEQYF.

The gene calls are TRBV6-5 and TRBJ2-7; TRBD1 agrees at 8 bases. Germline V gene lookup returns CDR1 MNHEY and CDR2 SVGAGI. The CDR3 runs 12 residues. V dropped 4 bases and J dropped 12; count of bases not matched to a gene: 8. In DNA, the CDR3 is TGTGCCAGCAGTTCGGACAGGGCCCAGCGGTACTTC. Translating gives CASSSDRAQRYF.